This paragraph covers one T cell receptor beta chain sequence. The table came from immunoSEQ multiplex PCR; TCRdb's copy has only in-frame clones and leaves some out. The sample lists over 200,000 clones; approximately 88% were seen once. The source of the sample is a study of blood T cell repertoires in COVID-19. In assigning cohorts, the study relied on participant-reported clinical history. Trimming shortened V by 1 base and J by 2 bases, and 12 bases separated the two germline ends. Germline lookup yields CDR1 MGHRA and CDR2 YSYEKL. The length of the CDR3 is 15 residues. J is TRBJ2-7 and V is TRBV4-1; D may be TRBD2 (5 bases). The sequencing input was PBMCs or T cells enriched from blood (not recorded which). The clonotype originates from a woman under 40 who had been exposed to COVID-19. The CDR3 region has the DNA TGCGCCAGCAGCCAAGGCGGACTCCAAGCCTACGAGCAGTACTTC. Encoded protein: CASSQGGLQAYEQYF.